This T cell receptor beta chain stems from a study of T-cell reconstitution after alpha-beta-depleted transplantation in children (dated by TCRdb to between 2015 and 2016). Background on the whole study: Using TCR repertoire profiling, the study quantitatively followed how T-cell immune reconstitution unfolded in children after TCRalphabeta/CD19-depleted allogeneic hematopoietic cell transplantation.

The paper as a whole reports these results and caveats: Over the following months the frequencies of hyperexpanded clones went down, and after one year T-cell counts and TCRbeta diversity were mostly credited to newly produced T cells. Apparently early alphabetaT-cell count recovery about two months after transplant reportedly relied on only several hundred rapidly expanded clones derived from non-depleted graft cells. In some patients, the high TCRbeta diversity seen at day 60 was put down to recipient T cells and intrathymic progenitors that had survived conditioning.

In this sample, this clonotype turned up a few times. Its specific antigen is unknown. One base away there is no much larger clone; base qualities are not given. Library generation was performed with PCR. Data came from an Illumina HiSeq 2500. TCR library preparation used molecular barcoding, with unique molecular identifiers applied to normalize quantification of the TCRbeta repertoire. TCRdb took the public reads, trimmed them with fastp at Q25, ran MiXCR for clone calling and kept in-frame beta chains. Records with the same CDR3 protein are collapsed into one entry carrying the most frequent genes and DNA. In this sample the table shows 150,000 to 200,000 distinct CDR3 sequences, 5% to 6.5% of which occur a single time. Around 4.1% of the sample belongs to the ten largest clones. This specimen's treatment or condition label, interpreted: allogeneic hematopoietic cell transplantation with graft depleted of TCRalphabeta T cells and CD19 B cells. The transplant recipients were children given TCRalphabeta/CD19-depleted allogeneic hematopoietic cell grafts.

In the germline V gene, CDR1 corresponds to SGDLS and CDR2 to YYNGEE. The V end gives up 4 bases and the J end 4 bases, leaving 9 bases in the junction not matched to a gene. CDR3 length: 16 amino acids, cysteine to phenylalanine. The sequence is cut down to CDR3 DNA, 48 bases in frame from base 1. Recombination joined TRBV9 with TRBJ2-2; 8 bases in the junction line up with TRBD1. The TCR comes from a girl in the first two years of life with combined immunodeficiency, due to receive a stem cell transplant. Sequencing used PBMCs, obtained before TCRalphabeta/CD19-depleted stem cell transplant. The nucleotides are TGTGCCAGCAGCCCCCGGACAGGGTGGACCACCGGGGAGCTGTTTTTT. This is translated as CASSPRTGWTTGELFF.